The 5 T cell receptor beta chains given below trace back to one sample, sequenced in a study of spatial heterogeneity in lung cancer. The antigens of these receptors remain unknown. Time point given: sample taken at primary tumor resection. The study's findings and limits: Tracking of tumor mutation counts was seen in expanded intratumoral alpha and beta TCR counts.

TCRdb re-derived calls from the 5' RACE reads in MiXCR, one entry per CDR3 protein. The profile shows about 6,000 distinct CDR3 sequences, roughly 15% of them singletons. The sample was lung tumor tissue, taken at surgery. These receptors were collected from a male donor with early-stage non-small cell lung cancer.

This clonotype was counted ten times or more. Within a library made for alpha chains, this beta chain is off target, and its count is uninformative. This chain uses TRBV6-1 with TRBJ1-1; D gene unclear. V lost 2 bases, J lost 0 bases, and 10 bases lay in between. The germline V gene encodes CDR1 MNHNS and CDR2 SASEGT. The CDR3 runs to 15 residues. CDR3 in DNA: TGTGCCAGCAGTGAATTAGGTCGGATGAACACTGAAGCTTTCTTT. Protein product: CASSELGRMNTEAFF.

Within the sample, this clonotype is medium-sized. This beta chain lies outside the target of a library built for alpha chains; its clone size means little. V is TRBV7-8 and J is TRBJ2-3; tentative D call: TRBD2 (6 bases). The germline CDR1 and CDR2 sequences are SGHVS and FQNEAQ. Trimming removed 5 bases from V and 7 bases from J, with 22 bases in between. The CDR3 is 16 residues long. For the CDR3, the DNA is TGTGCCAGCAGCCCTAAAGCGGGCGACCTACCCAATACGCAGTATTTT. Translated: CASSPKAGDLPNTQYF.

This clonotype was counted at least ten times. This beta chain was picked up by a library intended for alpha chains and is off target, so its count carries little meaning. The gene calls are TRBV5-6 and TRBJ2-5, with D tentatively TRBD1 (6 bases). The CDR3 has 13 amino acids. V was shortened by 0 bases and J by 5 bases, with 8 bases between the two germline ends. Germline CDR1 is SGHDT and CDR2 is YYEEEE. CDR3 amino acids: CASSLAQGETQYF. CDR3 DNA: TGTGCCAGCAGCTTGGCTCAGGGGGAGACCCAGTACTTC.

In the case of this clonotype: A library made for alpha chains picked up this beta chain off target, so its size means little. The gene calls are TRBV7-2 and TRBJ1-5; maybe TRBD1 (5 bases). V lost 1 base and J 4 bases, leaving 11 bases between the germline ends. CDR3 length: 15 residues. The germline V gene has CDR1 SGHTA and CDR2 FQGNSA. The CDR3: CASSLEPPGNQPQHF. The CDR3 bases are TGTGCCAGCAGCTTAGAGCCCCCAGGGAATCAGCCCCAGCATTTT.

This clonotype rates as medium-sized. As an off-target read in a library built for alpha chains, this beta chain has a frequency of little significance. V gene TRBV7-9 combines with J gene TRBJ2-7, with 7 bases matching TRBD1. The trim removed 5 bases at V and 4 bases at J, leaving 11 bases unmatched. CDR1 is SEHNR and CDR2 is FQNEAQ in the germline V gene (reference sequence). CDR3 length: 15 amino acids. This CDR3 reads CASSPDRDRTYEQYF. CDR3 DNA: TGTGCCAGCAGCCCCGACAGGGATAGGACGTACGAGCAGTACTTC.